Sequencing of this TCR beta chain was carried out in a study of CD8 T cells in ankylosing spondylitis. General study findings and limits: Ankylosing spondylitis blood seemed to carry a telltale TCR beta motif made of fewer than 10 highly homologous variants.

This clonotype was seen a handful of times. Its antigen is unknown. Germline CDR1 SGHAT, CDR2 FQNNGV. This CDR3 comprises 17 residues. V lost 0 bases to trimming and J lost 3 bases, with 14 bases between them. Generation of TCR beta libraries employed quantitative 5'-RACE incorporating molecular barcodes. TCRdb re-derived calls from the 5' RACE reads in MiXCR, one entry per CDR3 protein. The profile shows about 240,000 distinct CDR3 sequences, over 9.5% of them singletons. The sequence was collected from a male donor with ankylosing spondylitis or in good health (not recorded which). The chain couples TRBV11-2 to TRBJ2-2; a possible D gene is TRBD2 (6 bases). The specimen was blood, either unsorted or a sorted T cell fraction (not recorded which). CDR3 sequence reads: CASSLDRSGRDTGELFF. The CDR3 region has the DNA TGTGCCAGCAGCTTAGATAGAAGCGGGCGGGACACCGGGGAGCTGTTTTTT.